Reported below is one T cell receptor beta chain. This clone is termed medium-sized (0.01 to 0.1%). Its antigen is unknown. No base quality values were provided; no much bigger clone lies one nucleotide off. These data belong to a study of OX40 agonist ivuxolimab in advanced cancers. About the full investigation: Ivuxolimab, which targeted the costimulatory receptor OX40 (CD134), was an agonistic, fully human IgG2 monoclonal antibody. Three dose-escalation patients achieved partial responses, one with hepatocellular carcinoma and two with cutaneous melanoma. Intravenous ivuxolimab was administered to patients every 2 weeks at six dose levels: 0.01, 0.1, 0.3, 1.5, 3 and 10 mg/kg. Peripheral TCRbeta sequencing was intended to test whether TCR sequence diversity was altered and clonal T-cell expansion was caused by ivuxolimab. Patients were allowed to have had prior anti-PD-1, anti-PD-L1 or anti-CTLA-4 therapy, and around 40% of the dose-escalation patients had previously received checkpoint inhibitors. A male proportion of almost 85% and a mean age of 60 years, ranging from 23 to 79, were recorded for the dose-escalation cohort. The paper covers the monotherapy dose-escalation part of the phase I ivuxolimab trial, which included N ≈ 54 patients. Of the roughly 50 dose-escalation patients, hepatocellular carcinoma was present in 19, melanoma in around 15, renal cell carcinoma in 9 and head and neck cancer in 9.

The trial excluded patients who had a history of autoimmune disease or who were on systemic immunosuppression. In every dose cohort, peripheral blood was drawn for TCR sequencing at baseline, cycle 4 day 1, and cycle 7 day 1. The samples were drawn from a first-in-human, open-label, multicenter phase I dose-escalation trial of ivuxolimab. Adults with locally advanced or metastatic melanoma, renal cell carcinoma, hepatocellular carcinoma or head and neck squamous cell carcinoma were enrolled in the trial. CD4+ and CD8+ T cells were sorted separately from peripheral blood before TCR sequencing. The germline V gene encodes CDR1 KGHSY and CDR2 FQNENV. The CDR3 sequence holds 15 residues, the cysteine and phenylalanine included. Left in the record is the CDR3 DNA by itself, 45 bases read in frame from the first base. Between the V and J ends, shortened by 4 bases and 0 bases respectively, the junction contains 10 bases.

Paper-wide results and their limitations: In the 0.1-3.0 mg/kg groups, partial responders had among the lowest normalized peripheral clonal expansion, particularly in CD8+ T cells. Low levels of normalized T-cell clonal expansion were also seen in some patients who did not respond. The antigen specificity of the peripheral T cells that underwent clonal expansion was not determined. After ivuxolimab, expanded clones were on average more numerous among CD8+ T cells than among CD4+ T cells. At doses of 0.1 to 3.0 mg/kg, clonal expansion of both CD4+ and CD8+ blood T cells was observed from baseline to week 6.

Genomic DNA was extracted from sorted cells for sequencing of the TCRbeta CDR3 region. TCRbeta CDR3 regions were sequenced using the immunoSEQ Assay. Drawn from immuneACCESS, this table holds only the in-frame rearrangements with V and J called that TCRdb kept. Clones are partly lost; checked studies trace under half to an unresolved V gene and leave the rest unexplained. The sample records about 54,000 clones, more than 85% of which are singletons. Around 9.3% of the sample is held by the ten biggest clonotypes. The chain couples TRBV16 to TRBJ1-5; no D gene can be assigned with confidence. The source is an adult with an advanced solid tumor such as melanoma, head and neck, liver or kidney cancer. Sample: CD4+ or CD8+ T cells sorted from blood, taken in a trial of the OX40 agonist ivuxolimab. The CDR3 reads as follows: CASSLSGYSNQPQHF. The nucleotides are TGTGCCAGCAGCCTTTCGGGTTATAGCAATCAGCCCCAGCATTTT. When the CDR3 is completed using the reference TRBV16 and TRBJ1-5 genes on either side, the full variable domain is GEEVAQTPKHLVRGEGQKAKLYCAPIKGHSYVFWYQQVLKNEFKFLISFQNENVFDETGMPKERFSAKCLPNSPCSLEIQATKLEDSAVYFCASSLSGYSNQPQHFGDGTRLSIL.